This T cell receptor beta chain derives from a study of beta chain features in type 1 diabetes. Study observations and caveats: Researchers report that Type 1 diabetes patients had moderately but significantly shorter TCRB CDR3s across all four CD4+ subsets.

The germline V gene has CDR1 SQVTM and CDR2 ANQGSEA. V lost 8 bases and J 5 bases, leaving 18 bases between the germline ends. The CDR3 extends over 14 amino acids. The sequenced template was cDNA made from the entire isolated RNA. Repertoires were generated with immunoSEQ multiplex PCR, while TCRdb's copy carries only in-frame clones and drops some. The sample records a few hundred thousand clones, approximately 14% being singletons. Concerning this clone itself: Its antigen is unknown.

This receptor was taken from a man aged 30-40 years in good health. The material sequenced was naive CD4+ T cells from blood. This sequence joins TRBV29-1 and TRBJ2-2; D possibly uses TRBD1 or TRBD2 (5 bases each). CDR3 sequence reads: CSIWDGPRTGELFF. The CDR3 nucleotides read TGCAGCATATGGGACGGACCACGTACCGGGGAGCTGTTTTTT.